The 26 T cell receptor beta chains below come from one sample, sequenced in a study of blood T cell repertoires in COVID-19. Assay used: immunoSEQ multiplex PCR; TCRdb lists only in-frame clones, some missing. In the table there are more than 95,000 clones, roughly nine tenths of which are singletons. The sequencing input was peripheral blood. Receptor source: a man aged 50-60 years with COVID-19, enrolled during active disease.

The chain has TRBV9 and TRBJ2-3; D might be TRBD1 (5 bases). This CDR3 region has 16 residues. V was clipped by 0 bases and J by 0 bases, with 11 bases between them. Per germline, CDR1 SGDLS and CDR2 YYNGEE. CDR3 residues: CASSVGSGISTDTQYF. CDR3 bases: TGTGCCAGCAGCGTAGGCTCAGGGATAAGCACAGATACGCAGTATTTT.

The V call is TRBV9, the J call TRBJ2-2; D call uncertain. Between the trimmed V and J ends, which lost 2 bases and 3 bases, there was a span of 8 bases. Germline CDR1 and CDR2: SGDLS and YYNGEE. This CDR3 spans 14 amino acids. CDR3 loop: CASSVNADTGELFF. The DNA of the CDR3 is TGTGCCAGCAGCGTTAACGCGGACACCGGGGAGCTGTTTTTT.

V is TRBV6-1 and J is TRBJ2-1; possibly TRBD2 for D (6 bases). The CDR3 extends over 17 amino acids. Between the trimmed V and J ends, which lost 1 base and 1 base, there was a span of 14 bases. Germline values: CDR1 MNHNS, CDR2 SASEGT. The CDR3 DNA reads TGTGCCAGCAGTGAAGGTTGGCTCAGCGGGTCCTACAATGAGCAGTTCTTC. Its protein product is CASSEGWLSGSYNEQFF.

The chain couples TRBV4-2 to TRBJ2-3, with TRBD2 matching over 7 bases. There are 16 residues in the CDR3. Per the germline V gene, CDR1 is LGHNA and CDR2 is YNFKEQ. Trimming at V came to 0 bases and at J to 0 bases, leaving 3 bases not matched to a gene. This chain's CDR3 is CASSQDNSGSTDTQYF. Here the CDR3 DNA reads TGTGCCAGCAGCCAAGATAATAGCGGGAGCACAGATACGCAGTATTTT.

In DNA, the CDR3 is TGCGCCAGCGGACAGGGAGAAGAGACCCAGTACTTC. Residues: CASGQGEETQYF. The rearrangement joins TRBV5-1 to TRBJ2-5, with 8 bases matching TRBD1. V shed 7 bases and J 3 bases; nucleotides not matched to a gene: 2. This CDR3 spans 12 amino acids. Germline values: CDR1 SGHRS, CDR2 YFSETQ.

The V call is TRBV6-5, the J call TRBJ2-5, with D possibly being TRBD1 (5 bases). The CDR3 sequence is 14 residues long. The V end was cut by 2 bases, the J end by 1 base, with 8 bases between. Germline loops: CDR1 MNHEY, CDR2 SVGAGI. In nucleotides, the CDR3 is TGTGCCAGCAGTTACAGGGGATCCCAAGAGACCCAGTACTTC. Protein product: CASSYRGSQETQYF.

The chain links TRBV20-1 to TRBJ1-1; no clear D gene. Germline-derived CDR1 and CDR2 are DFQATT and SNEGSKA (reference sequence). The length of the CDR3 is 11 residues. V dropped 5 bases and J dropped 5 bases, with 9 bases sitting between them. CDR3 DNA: TGCAGTGCTCGACGGGTGACTGAAGCTTTCTTT. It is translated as CSARRVTEAFF.

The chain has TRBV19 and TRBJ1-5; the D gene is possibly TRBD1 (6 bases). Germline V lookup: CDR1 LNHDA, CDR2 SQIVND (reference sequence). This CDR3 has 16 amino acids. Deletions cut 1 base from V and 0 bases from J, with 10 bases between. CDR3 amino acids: CASSIGVQGSNQPQHF. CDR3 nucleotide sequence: TGTGCCAGTAGTATAGGGGTACAGGGTAGCAATCAGCCCCAGCATTTT.

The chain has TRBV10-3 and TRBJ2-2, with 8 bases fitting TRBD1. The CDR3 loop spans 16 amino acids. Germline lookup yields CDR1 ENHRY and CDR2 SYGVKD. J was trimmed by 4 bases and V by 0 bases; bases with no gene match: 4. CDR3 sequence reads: CAISESQGAATGELFF. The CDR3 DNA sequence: TGTGCCATCAGTGAGTCCCAGGGGGCAGCCACCGGGGAGCTGTTTTTT.

This CDR3 is CASSPRTAWDTGELFF. The DNA of the CDR3 is TGTGCCAGCAGCCCCCGGACAGCCTGGGACACCGGGGAGCTGTTTTTT. The chain has TRBV9 and TRBJ2-2, with D tentatively TRBD1 (6 bases). The CDR3 loop spans 16 amino acids. CDR1 is SGDLS and CDR2 is YYNGEE in the germline V gene. V lost 4 bases, J lost 3 bases, and 16 bases lay in between. Looking up the rest from reference TRBV9 and TRBJ2-2 gives the full variable domain: DSGVTQTPKHLITATGQRVTLRCSPRSGDLSVYWYQQSLDQGLQFLIQYYNGEERAKGNILERFSAQQFPDLHSELNLSSLELGDSALYFCASSPRTAWDTGELFFGEGSRLTVL.

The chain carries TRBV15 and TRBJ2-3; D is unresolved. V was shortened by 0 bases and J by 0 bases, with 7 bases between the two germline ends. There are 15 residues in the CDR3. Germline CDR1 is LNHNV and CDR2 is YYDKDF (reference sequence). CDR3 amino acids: CATSRELVSTDTQYF. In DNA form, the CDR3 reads TGTGCCACCAGCAGAGAACTCGTGAGCACAGATACGCAGTATTTT.

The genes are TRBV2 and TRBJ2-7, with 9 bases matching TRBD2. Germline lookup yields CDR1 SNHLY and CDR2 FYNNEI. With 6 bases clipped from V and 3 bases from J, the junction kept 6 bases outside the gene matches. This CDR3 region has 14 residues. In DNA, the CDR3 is TGTGCCAGCAGAGTGACTAGCGGCGACTACGAGCAGTACGTC. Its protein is CASRVTSGDYEQYV.

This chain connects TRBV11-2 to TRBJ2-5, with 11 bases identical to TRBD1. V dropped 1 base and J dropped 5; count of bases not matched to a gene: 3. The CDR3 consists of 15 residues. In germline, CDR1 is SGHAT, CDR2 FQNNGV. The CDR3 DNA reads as TGTGCCAGCAGCTTAGGGGACAGGGGGAGGGAGACCCAGTACTTC. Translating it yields CASSLGDRGRETQYF.

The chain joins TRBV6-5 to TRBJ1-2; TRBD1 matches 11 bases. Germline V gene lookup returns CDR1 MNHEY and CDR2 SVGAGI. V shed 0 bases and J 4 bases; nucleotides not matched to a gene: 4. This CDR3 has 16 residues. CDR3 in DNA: TGTGCCAGCAGTTACTCTAGGACAGGGGGCGGCTATGGCTACACCTTC. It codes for CASSYSRTGGGYGYTF.

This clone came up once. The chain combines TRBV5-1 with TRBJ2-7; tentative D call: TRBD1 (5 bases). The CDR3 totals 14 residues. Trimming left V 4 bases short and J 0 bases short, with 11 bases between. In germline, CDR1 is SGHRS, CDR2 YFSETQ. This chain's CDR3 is CASSVQALSYEQYF. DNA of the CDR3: TGCGCCAGCAGCGTACAGGCCCTCTCCTACGAGCAGTACTTC.

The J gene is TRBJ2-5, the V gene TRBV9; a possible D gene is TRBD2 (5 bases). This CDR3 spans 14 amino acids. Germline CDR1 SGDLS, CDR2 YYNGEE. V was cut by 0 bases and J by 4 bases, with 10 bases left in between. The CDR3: CASSVARGRETQYF. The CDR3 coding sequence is TGTGCCAGCAGCGTAGCTCGGGGTAGAGAGACCCAGTACTTC.

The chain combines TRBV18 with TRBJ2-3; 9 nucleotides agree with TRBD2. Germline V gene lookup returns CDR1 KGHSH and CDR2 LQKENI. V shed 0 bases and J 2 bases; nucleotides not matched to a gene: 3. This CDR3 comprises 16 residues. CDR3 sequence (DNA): TGTGCCAGCTCACCACCGGCTAGCGGGAACACAGATACGCAGTATTTT. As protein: CASSPPASGNTDTQYF.

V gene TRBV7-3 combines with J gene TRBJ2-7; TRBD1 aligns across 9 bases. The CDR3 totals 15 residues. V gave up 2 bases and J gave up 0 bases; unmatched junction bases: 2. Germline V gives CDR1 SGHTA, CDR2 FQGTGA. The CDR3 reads CASSLGQGPSYEQYF. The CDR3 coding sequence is TGTGCCAGCAGCTTAGGACAGGGGCCCTCCTACGAGCAGTACTTC.

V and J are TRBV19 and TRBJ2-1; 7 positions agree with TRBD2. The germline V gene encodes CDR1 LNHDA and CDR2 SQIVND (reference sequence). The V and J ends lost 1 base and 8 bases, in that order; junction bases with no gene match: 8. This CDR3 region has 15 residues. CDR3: CASSIGLGSGDEQFF. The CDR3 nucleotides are TGTGCCAGTAGTATAGGGTTGGGCAGCGGGGATGAGCAGTTCTTC.

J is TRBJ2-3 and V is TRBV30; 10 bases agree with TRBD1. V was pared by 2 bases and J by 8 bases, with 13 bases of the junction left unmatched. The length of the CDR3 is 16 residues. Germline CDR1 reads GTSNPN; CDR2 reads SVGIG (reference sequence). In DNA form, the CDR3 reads TGTGCCTGGAGTTCTGGACAGGGGGGAGGTGGAGGTACGCAGTATTTT. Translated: CAWSSGQGGGGGTQYF. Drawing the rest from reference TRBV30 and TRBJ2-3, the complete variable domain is SQTIHQWPATLVQPVGSPLSLECTVEGTSNPNLYWYRQAAGRGLQLLFYSVGIGQISSEVPQNLSASRPQDRQFILSSKKLLLSDSGFYLCAWSSGQGGGGGTQYFGPGTRLTVL.

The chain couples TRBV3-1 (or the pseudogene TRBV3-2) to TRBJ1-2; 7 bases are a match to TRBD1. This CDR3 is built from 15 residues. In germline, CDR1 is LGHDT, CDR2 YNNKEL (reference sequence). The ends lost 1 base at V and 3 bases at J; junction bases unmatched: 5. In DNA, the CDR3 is TGTGCCAGCAGCCAAGGATTAGGGGGCTACTATGGCTACACCTTC. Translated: CASSQGLGGYYGYTF.

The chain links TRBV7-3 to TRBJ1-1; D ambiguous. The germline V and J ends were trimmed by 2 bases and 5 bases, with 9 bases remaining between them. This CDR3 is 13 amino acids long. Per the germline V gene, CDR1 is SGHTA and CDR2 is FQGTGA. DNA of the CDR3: TGTGCCAGCAGCTTAGTCGCGGAGACTGAAGCTTTCTTT. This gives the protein CASSLVAETEAFF.

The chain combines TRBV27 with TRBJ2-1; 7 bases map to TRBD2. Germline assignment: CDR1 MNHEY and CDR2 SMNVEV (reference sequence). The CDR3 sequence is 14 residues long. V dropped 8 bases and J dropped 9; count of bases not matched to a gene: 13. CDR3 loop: CASGKRDHLSEQFF. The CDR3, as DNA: TGTGCCAGCGGGAAGCGGGACCACTTAAGTGAGCAGTTCTTC.

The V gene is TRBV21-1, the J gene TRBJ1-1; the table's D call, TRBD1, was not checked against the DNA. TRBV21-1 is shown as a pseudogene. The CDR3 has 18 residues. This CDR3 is CASMQRSHDRGLVTEAFF. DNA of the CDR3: TGTGCCAGCATGCAAAGGAGTCATGACAGGGGGCTGGTCACTGAAGCTTTCTTT.

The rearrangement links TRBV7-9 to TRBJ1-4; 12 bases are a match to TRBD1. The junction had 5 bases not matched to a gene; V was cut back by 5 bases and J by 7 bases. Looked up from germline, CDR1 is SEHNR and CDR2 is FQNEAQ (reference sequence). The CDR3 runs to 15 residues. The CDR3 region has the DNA TGTGCCAGCAGCGGGACAGGGGGCCAGAGTGAAAAACTGTTTTTT. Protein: CASSGTGGQSEKLFF.

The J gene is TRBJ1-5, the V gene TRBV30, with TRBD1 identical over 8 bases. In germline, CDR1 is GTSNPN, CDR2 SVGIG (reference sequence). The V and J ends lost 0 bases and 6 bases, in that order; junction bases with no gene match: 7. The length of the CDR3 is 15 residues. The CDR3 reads CAWSVFSGGGQPQHF. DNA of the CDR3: TGTGCCTGGAGTGTGTTTTCAGGGGGCGGTCAGCCCCAGCATTTT.